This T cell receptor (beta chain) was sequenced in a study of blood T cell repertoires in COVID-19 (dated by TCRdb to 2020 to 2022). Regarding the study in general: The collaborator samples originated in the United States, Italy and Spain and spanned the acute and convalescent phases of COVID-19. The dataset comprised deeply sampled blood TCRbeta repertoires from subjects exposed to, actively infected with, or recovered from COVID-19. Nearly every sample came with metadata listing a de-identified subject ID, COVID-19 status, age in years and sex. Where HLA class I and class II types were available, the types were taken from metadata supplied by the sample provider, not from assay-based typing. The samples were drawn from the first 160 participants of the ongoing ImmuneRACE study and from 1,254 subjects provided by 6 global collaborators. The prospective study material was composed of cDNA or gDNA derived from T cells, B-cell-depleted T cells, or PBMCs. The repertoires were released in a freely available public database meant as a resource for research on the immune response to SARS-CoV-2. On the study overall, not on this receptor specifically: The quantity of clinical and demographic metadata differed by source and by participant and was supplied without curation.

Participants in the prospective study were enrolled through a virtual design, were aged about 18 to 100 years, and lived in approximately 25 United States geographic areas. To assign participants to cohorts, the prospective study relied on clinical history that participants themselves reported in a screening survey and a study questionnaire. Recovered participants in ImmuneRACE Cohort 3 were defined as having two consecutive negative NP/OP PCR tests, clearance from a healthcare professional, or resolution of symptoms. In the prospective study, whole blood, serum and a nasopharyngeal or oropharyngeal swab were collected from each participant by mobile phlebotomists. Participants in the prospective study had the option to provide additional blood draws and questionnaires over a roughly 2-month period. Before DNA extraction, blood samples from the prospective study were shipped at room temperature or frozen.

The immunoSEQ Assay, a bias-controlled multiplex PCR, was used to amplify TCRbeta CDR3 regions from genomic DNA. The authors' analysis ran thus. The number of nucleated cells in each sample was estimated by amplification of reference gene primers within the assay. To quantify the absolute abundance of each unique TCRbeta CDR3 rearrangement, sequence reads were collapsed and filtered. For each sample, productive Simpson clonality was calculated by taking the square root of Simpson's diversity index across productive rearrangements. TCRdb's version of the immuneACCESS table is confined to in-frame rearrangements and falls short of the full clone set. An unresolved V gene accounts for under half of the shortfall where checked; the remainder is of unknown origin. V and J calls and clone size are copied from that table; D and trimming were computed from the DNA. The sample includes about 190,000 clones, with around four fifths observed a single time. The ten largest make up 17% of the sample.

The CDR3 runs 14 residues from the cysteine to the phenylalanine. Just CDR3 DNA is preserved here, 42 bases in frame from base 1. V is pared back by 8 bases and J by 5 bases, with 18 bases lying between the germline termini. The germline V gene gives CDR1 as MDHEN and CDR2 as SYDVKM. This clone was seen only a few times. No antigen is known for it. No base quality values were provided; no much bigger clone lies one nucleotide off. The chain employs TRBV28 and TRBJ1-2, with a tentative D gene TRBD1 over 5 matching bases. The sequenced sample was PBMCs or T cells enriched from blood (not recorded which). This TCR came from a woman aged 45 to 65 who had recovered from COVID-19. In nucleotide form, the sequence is TGTGCCAGCTATTACCCAGGGATTGGGTATGGCTACACCTTC. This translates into CASYYPGIGYGYTF.